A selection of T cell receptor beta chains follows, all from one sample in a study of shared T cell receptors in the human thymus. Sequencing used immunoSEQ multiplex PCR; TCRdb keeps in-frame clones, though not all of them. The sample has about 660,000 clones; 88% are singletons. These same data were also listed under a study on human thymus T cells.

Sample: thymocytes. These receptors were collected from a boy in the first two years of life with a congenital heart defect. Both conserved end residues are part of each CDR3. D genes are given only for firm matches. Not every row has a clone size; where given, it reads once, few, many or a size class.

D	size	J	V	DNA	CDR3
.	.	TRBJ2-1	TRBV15	TGTGCCACCAGCAGAGTTTCGCGGGACCCGCGGGATGAGCAGTTCTTC	CATSRVSRDPRDEQFF
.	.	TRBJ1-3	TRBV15	TGTGCCACCAGCAGAGATCGGGACTTTAAATCCGGCTCTGGAAACACCATATATTTT	CATSRDRDFKSGSGNTIYF
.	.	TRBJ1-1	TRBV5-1	TGCGCCAGCAGCTCGGGAGGTTGGAACACTGAAGCTTTCTTT	CASSSGGWNTEAFF
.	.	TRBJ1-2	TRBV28	TGTGCCAGCCGGACGAGCCGGGGTGGCTACACCTTC	CASRTSRGGYTF
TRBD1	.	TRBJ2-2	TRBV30	TGTGCCTGGAGTGACGGACAGGCCGGAGGAACACCCGGGGAGCTGTTTTTT	CAWSDGQAGGTPGELFF
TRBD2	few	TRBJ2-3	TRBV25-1	TGTGCCAGCTCGGGACTAGCGTTTAGCACAGATACGCAGTATTTT	CASSGLAFSTDTQYF
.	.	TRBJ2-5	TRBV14	TGTGCCAGCAGCCCAAAAAAGGGCCGGGAACCCATGTTCGAGACCCAGTACTTC	CASSPKKGREPMFETQYF
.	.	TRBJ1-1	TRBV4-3	TGCGCCAGCAGCCCTGGGGCCCACAACACTGAAGCTTTCTTT	CASSPGAHNTEAFF
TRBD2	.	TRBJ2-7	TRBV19	TGTGCCAGTACCGGGACGGCGGGAGTTGGCTACGAGCAGTACTTC	CASTGTAGVGYEQYF
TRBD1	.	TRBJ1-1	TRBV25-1	TGTGCCAGCATTAAACCCGGGCGGACAGGAGGCGACACTGAAGCTTTCTTT	CASIKPGRTGGDTEAFF
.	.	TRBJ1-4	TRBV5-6	TGTGCCAGCAGCTTGAGGGGCGTGGCTAATGAAAAACTGTTTTTT	CASSLRGVANEKLFF
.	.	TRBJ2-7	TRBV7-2	TGTGCCAGCAGCCGAAAGGGGCTCCCAAGTGGGGAGCAGTACTTC	CASSRKGLPSGEQYF
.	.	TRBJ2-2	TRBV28	TGTGCCAGCACTCCGGGGGCCCTACAGGGGAACGGGGAGCTGTTTTTT	CASTPGALQGNGELFF
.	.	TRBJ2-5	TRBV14	TGTGCCAGCAGCCAAGCATATGGGCTCCCACAAGAGACCCAGTACTTC	CASSQAYGLPQETQYF
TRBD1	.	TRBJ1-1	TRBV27	TGTGCCAGCAGTTTGGGGACAGGGTATCACACTGAAGCTTTCTTT	CASSLGTGYHTEAFF
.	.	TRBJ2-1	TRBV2	TGTGCCAGCAGTGAAACTCCTACGTCTTCCAATGAGCAGTTCTTC	CASSETPTSSNEQFF
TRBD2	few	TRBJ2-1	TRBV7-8	TGTGCCAGCAGGGAAAGCGGGAGCGGTAGAAATGAGCAGTTCTTC	CASRESGSGRNEQFF
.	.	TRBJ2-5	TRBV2	TGTGCCAGCAGCCTAATCGGGGGACGGAGTGGGCGCGAGACCCAGTACTTC	CASSLIGGRSGRETQYF
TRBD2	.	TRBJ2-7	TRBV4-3	TGCGCCAGCAGCCAAGACCACGGGAGGGTCTACGAGCAGTACTTC	CASSQDHGRVYEQYF
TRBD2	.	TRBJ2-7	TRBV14	TGTGCCAGCAGCCACCGGGACTACTCCTACGAGCAGTACTTC	CASSHRDYSYEQYF
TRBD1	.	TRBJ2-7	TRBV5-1	TGCGCCAGCAGCTTGGACCCCAACAGGGGGCTAAGAAACGAGCAGTACTTC	CASSLDPNRGLRNEQYF
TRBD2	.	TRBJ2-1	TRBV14	TGTGCCAGCAGCCCTGGGGAGGGCCTTTACAATGAGCAGTTCTTC	CASSPGEGLYNEQFF
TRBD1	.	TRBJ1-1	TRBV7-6	TGTGCCAGCAGCCGCCGGACAGGGATGAACACTGAAGCTTTCTTT	CASSRRTGMNTEAFF
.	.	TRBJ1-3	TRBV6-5	TGTGCCAGCAGTTATGACAGGAGCTCTGGAAACACCATATATTTT	CASSYDRSSGNTIYF
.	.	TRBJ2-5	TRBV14	TGTGCCAGCAGCCAAGGCTTACTCCAAGAGACCCAGTACTTC	CASSQGLLQETQYF
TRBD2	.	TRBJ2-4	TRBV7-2	TGTGCCAGCAGCTTAAAGTTAACTAGCGACCTAGCCAAAAACATTCAGTACTTC	CASSLKLTSDLAKNIQYF
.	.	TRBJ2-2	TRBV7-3	TGTGCCACCTCTTGGGAGGCCACCGGGGAGCTGTTTTTT	CATSWEATGELFF
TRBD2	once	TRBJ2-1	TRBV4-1	TGCGCCAGCAGCCAAGATCGAGCGGGAGGGGCTGAGCAGTTCTTC	CASSQDRAGGAEQFF
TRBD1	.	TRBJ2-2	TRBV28	TGTGCCAGCAGTCCAAATACCGGGACAGGGAGGTCCGGGGAGCTGTTTTTT	CASSPNTGTGRSGELFF
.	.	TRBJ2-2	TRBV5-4	TGTGCCAGCAGCTTGGTTAGCGAGTTCACCGGGGAGCTGTTTTTT	CASSLVSEFTGELFF
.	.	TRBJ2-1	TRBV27	TGTGCCAGCAGCCAGGCTCTCTCCTACAATGAGCAGTTCTTC	CASSQALSYNEQFF
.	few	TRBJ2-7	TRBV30	TGTGCCTGGGCGCTTAGCGGCACCTACGAGCAGTACTTC	CAWALSGTYEQYF
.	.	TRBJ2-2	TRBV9	TGTGCCAGCAGCGTTAGTCCGCGGGCCCGAAACGTCGGCACCGGGGAGCTGTTTTTT	CASSVSPRARNVGTGELFF
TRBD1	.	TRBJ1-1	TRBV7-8	TGTGCCAGCAGCTTAGGACAGGGGGCTGAAGCTTTCTTT	CASSLGQGAEAFF
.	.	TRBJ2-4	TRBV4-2	TGTGCCAGCAGCCAAGACGGGGTAGGGGGACCCACCGGTGGAAACATTCAGTACTTC	CASSQDGVGGPTGGNIQYF
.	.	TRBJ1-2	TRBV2	TGTGCCAGCAGTTCAAGGAGCTATGGCTACACCTTC	CASSSRSYGYTF
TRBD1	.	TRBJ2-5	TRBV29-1	TGCAGCGTTGAGGACAGGCAAGAGACCCAGTACTTC	CSVEDRQETQYF
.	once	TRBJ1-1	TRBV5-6	TGTGCCAGCAGCTTGGATGGGGGCATGAACACTGAAGCTTTCTTT	CASSLDGGMNTEAFF
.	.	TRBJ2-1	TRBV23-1	TGCGCCAGCAGTCAATGGATCCTTCGGGTTCCGGGCAATGAGCAGTTCTTC	CASSQWILRVPGNEQFF
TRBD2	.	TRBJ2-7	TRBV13	TGTGCCAGCAGCTTAGGGCCAAGTTTGGGACTAGCGGGGGGAAGTAGGGAGCAGTACTTC	CASSLGPSLGLAGGSREQYF
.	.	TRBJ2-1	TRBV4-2	TGTGCCAGCAGCCAAGATGAGGGAGGAACCTACAATGAGCAGTTCTTC	CASSQDEGGTYNEQFF
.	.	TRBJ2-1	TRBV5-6	TGTGCCAGCAGCTTGAAAGATGACAGAACCTCCTACAATGAGCAGTTCTTC	CASSLKDDRTSYNEQFF
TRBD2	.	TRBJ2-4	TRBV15	TGTGCCACCAGCAGTCCTAGCGGGAGGGCCAGGGGGAACATTCAGTACTTC	CATSSPSGRARGNIQYF
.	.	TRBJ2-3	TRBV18	TGTGCCAGCTCACCACGGGCAGGGATCACAGATACGCAGTATTTT	CASSPRAGITDTQYF
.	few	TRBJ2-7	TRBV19	TGTGCCAGTAGTACCCCCCGGGGGAAGGGCTACGAGCAGTACTTC	CASSTPRGKGYEQYF
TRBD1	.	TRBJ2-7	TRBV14	TGTGCCAGCAGCCCGGGACAGAAAATCTCGAGCTCCTACGAGCAGTACTTC	CASSPGQKISSSYEQYF
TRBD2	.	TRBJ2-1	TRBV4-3	TGCGCCAGCAGCCAAGATCCCCCCTCTAGCGGGAGTAGTCATGAGCAGTTCTTC	CASSQDPPSSGSSHEQFF
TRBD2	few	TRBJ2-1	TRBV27	TGTGCCAGCAGTAAGACTAGCGGGAGGAAATTTGGTGGTGAGCAGTTCTTC	CASSKTSGRKFGGEQFF
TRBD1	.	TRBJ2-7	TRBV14	TGTGCCAGCAGCCAAGAGTGGGTGAGGGGGCAGGGTTCCTACGAGCAGTACTTC	CASSQEWVRGQGSYEQYF
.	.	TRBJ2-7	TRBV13	TGTGCCAGCAGCCCGACTGGGAGGAGAGACTACGAGCAGTACTTC	CASSPTGRRDYEQYF
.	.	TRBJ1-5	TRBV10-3	TGTGCCATCAGTGGGGGACTGGTCAATCAGCCCCAGCATTTT	CAISGGLVNQPQHF